Reported below is one T cell receptor (beta chain). The antigen is not known. Clones were read by immunoSEQ multiplex PCR, and TCRdb kept only the in-frame ones, dropping some. The sample yields approximately 2.4 million clones, under 97% seen once. This CDR3 has 16 residues. The trim removed 5 bases at V and 4 bases at J, leaving 10 bases unmatched. Germline V gene sequence: CDR1 MNHNY, CDR2 SVGAGI (reference sequence). These data originate in a study of shared clonotypes between healthy human individuals. Study at large: Per donor, CD8 memory used one plate, CD8 naive used two, CD4 memory used three and CD4 naive used three. Study outcomes and limitations: Larger richness was generally estimated for naive than memory subsets.

The clonotype was recovered from a man between 18 and 35 years old in good health. The sequenced sample was naive CD4+ T cells sorted from blood. The subset is: CD45RA+ positively selected. This chain links TRBV6-6 with TRBJ2-1; 8 nucleotides align to TRBD1. CDR3 DNA: TGTGCCAGCAGTGGACAGGGTCAGGGTATTTACAATGAGCAGTTCTTC. This translates into CASSGQGQGIYNEQFF.